A selection of T cell receptor beta chains follows, all from one sample in a study of cytomegalovirus exposure and HLA in healthy donors. Measured with immunoSEQ multiplex PCR; TCRdb has only the in-frame clones, and not every one. The sample holds 120,000 or so clones, approximately 84% seen once. The sequenced sample consisted of PBMCs. The receptor set was obtained from a middle-aged man in good health and CMV-seronegative. Each CDR3 is given with its conserved first and last residue. The order of the fields is V gene, J gene, D gene, CDR3 protein, CDR3 DNA. The D gene is left open where the match is weak.

>TRBV10-2|TRBJ2-5|NA
CASSATGRETQYF
TGCGCCAGCAGTGCGACAGGGAGGGAGACCCAGTACTTC
>TRBV4-1|TRBJ1-5|NA
CASSPGTQADQPQHF
TGCGCCAGCAGCCCCGGGACTCAGGCGGATCAGCCCCAGCATTTT
>TRBV5-6|TRBJ1-1|TRBD1
CASSRPGTVMNTEAFF
TGTGCCAGCAGCCGGCCCGGGACAGTAATGAACACTGAAGCTTTCTTT
>TRBV4-3|TRBJ2-2|NA
CASSHQTVSNTGELFF
TGCGCCAGCAGCCACCAGACAGTCTCGAACACCGGGGAGCTGTTTTTT
>TRBV5-8|TRBJ1-4|NA
CASSRRDIHEKLFF
TGTGCCAGCAGCCGCCGGGACATCCATGAAAAACTGTTTTTT
>TRBV28|TRBJ2-3|TRBD2
CASSPAGRADTQYF
TGTGCCAGCAGCCCAGCAGGGAGGGCAGATACGCAGTATTTT
>TRBV18|TRBJ1-1|NA
CASSPGTGDAEAFF
TGTGCCAGCTCACCAGGGACGGGGGACGCTGAAGCTTTCTTT
>TRBV13|TRBJ1-2|TRBD1
CASSLTGADYGYTF
TGTGCCAGCAGCTTAACAGGGGCAGACTATGGCTACACCTTC
>TRBV5-4|TRBJ2-7|TRBD1
CASSSQTGGAYEQYF
TGTGCCAGCAGCTCCCAGACAGGGGGCGCGTACGAGCAGTACTTC
>TRBV15|TRBJ2-5|NA
CATSRVGGGRGETQYF
TGTGCCACCAGCAGGGTTGGCGGGGGCCGTGGAGAGACCCAGTACTTC
>TRBV6-1|TRBJ1-2|NA
CASSVLGVVSWYGYTF
TGTGCCAGCAGTGTTCTGGGAGTCGTAAGCTGGTATGGCTACACCTTC
>TRBV5-1|TRBJ1-6|TRBD1
CASSYRQGGSPLHF
TGCGCCAGCAGCTATAGACAGGGAGGCTCACCCCTCCACTTT
>TRBV9|TRBJ2-1|TRBD2
CASSVEQRGDYNEQFF
TGTGCCAGCAGCGTAGAACAGCGGGGGGATTACAATGAGCAGTTCTTC
>TRBV15|TRBJ2-3|TRBD2
CATSRDAGGTDTQYF
TGTGCCACCAGCAGAGATGCGGGGGGCACAGATACGCAGTATTTT
>TRBV30|TRBJ1-3|NA
CAWRPGGNTIYF
TGTGCCTGGAGGCCAGGGGGAAACACCATATATTTT
>TRBV28|TRBJ1-1|NA
CASSSSQGNTEAFF
TGTGCCAGCAGTTCGTCACAGGGGAACACTGAAGCTTTCTTT
>TRBV4-2|TRBJ1-1|NA
CASSRSGNTEAFF
TGTGCCAGCAGCCGATCTGGCAACACTGAAGCTTTCTTT
>TRBV5-8|TRBJ1-4|TRBD1
CASSSPVARGTEKLFF
TGTGCCAGCAGCTCCCCGGTCGCCAGGGGGACTGAAAAACTGTTTTTT
>TRBV29-1|TRBJ1-5|NA
CSASGSDNQPQHF
TGCAGCGCGTCCGGGTCAGACAATCAGCCCCAGCATTTT
>TRBV28|TRBJ1-2|NA
CASSRFSNYGYTF
TGTGCCAGCAGTCGGTTCTCTAACTATGGCTACACCTTC
>TRBV5-1|TRBJ1-2|NA
CASSLAQTERYGYTF
TGCGCCAGCAGCTTGGCGCAGACTGAGCGCTATGGCTACACCTTC
>TRBV30|TRBJ1-1|NA
CAWTPGNTEAFF
TGTGCCTGGACGCCGGGGAACACTGAAGCTTTCTTT
>TRBV5-1|TRBJ1-5|TRBD1
CASSPGQGSNQPQHF
TGCGCCAGCAGCCCGGGACAGGGTAGCAATCAGCCCCAGCATTTT
>TRBV5-1|TRBJ1-2|NA
CASSFGDVDGYTF
TGCGCCAGCAGCTTCGGGGATGTGGATGGCTACACCTTC
>TRBV5-4|TRBJ1-1|TRBD1
CASSSDRGRTEAFF
TGTGCCAGCAGCTCGGACAGGGGGCGGACTGAAGCTTTCTTT
>TRBV19|TRBJ1-2|NA
CASTTSGRGYTF
TGTGCCAGTACCACATCCGGGAGAGGCTACACCTTC
>TRBV27|TRBJ1-5|NA
CASSFGAGNQPQHF
TGTGCCAGCAGTTTTGGGGCAGGAAATCAGCCCCAGCATTTT